This T cell receptor beta chain stems from a study of T cells in Graves' hyperthyroidism and ophthalmopathy. Study-level results: Clonotypes that were expanded in thyroid above 0.001 mostly appeared in blood too. Before onset, by a median of around 6.1 months, the model predicted ophthalmopathy.

Concerning this clonotype: Its antigen is currently unknown.

RNA transcripts served as the template for amplifying TCR beta CDR3 regions. The primer set for the first-round RT-PCR of the TCR CDR3 was HTBI. TCRdb used MiXCR to reprocess the multiplex PCR reads, holding one entry per CDR3 protein. The sample has about 700,000 distinct CDR3 sequences; over 40% are singletons. Researchers barred patients who had uncontrolled infection, other autoimmune disease, pregnancy or lactation. Diagnoses used clinical symptoms, serum thyroxine and TRAb, thyroid ultrasound and orbital computed tomography. The CDR3 has 13 residues. V was pared by 4 bases and J by 0 bases, with 6 bases between. From germline, CDR1 is LGHNT and CDR2 FRNRAP.

The chain couples TRBV12-5 to TRBJ1-1; D gene uncertain. The TCR was taken from an adult man with Graves' disease, either hyperthyroidism or ophthalmopathy (not recorded which). Sequencing was done on a sample of peripheral blood or thyroid tissue (not recorded which). The DNA of the CDR3 is TGTGCTAGTGGTTCATCCGTGAACACTGAAGCTTTCTTT. Its translation is CASGSSVNTEAFF.